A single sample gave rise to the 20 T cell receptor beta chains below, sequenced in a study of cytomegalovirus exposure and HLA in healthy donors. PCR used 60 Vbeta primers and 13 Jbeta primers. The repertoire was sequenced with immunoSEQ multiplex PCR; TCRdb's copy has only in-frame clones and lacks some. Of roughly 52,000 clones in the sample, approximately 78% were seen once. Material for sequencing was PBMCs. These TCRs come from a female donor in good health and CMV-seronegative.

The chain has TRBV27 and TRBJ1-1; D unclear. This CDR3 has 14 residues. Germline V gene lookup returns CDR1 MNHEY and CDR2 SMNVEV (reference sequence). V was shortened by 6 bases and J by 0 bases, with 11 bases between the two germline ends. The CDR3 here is CASSSQAMNTEAFF. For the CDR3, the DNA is TGTGCCAGCAGCAGCCAGGCGATGAACACTGAAGCTTTCTTT.

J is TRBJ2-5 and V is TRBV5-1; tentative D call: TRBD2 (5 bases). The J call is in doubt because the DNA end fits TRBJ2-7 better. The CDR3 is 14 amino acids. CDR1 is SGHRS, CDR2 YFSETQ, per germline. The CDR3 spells CASSVSPSSYEQYF. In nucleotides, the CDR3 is TGCGCCAGCAGTGTCAGTCCTAGCAGCTACGAGCAGTACTTC.

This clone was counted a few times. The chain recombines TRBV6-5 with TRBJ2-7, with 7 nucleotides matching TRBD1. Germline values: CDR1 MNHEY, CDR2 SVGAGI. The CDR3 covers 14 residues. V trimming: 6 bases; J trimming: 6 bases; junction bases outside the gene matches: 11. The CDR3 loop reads CASRNTFSGGEQYF. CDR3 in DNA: TGTGCCAGCAGGAATACCTTTTCAGGGGGCGAGCAGTACTTC.

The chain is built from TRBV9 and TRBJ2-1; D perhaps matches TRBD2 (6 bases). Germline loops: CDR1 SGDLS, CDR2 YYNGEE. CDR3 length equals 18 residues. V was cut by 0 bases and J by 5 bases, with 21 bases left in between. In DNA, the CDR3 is TGTGCCAGCAGCGTAGGTGATGTGGGGGGAATTAGGAACAATGAGCAGTTCTTC. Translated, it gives CASSVGDVGGIRNNEQFF.

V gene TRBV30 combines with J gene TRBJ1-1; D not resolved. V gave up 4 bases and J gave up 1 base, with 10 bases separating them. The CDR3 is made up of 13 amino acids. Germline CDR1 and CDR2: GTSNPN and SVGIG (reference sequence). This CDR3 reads CAWNREGNTEAFF. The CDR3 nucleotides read TGTGCCTGGAATCGGGAGGGGAACACTGAAGCTTTCTTT.

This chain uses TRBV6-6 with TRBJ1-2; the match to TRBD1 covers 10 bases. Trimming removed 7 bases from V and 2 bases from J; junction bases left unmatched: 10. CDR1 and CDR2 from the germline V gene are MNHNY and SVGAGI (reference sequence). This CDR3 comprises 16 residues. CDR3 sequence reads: CASTQPGGQGNYGYTF. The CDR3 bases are TGTGCCAGCACTCAACCGGGGGGACAGGGGAACTATGGCTACACCTTC.

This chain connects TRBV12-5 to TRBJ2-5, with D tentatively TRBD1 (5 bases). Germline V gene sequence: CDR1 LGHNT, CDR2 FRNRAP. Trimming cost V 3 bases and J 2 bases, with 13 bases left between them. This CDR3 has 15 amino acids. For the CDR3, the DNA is TGTGCTAGTGGTTTAGTTCAGGGAAGGCAAGAGACCCAGTACTTC. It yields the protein CASGLVQGRQETQYF.

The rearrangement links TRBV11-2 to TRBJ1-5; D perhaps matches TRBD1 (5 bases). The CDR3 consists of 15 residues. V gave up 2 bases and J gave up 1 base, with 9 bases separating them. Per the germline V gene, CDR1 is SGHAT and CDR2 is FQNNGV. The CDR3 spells CASSLSGGSNQPQHF. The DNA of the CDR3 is TGTGCCAGCAGCTTAAGCGGGGGGAGCAATCAGCCCCAGCATTTT.

As DNA, the CDR3 is TGTGCCAGCAGCTTCCTCCCGAGACAGCCTGAAGCTTTCTTT. Residues: CASSFLPRQPEAFF. The gene calls are TRBV7-8 and TRBJ1-1, with TRBD1 as a possible D gene (5 bases). Germline-derived CDR1 and CDR2 are SGHVS and FQNEAQ. The CDR3 sequence is 14 residues long. V was shortened by 3 bases and J by 6 bases, with 14 bases between the two germline ends. The variable domain in full, with the rest retrieved from reference TRBV7-8 and TRBJ1-1, is GAGVSQSPRYKVAKRGQDVALRCDPISGHVSLFWYQQALGQGPEFLTYFQNEAQLDKSGLPSDRFFAERPEGSVSTLKIQRTQQEDSAVYLCASSFLPRQPEAFFGQGTRLTVV.

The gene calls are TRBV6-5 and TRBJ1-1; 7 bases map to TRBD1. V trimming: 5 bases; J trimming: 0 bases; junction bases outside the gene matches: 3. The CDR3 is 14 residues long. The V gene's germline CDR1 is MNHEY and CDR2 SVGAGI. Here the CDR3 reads CASSPDRLNTEAFF. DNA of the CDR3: TGTGCCAGCAGTCCGGACAGGTTGAACACTGAAGCTTTCTTT.

The CDR3 is CASSTPPGTEAFF. As DNA, the CDR3 is TGTGCCAGCAGCACCCCCCCGGGTACTGAAGCTTTCTTT. The rearrangement joins TRBV9 to TRBJ1-1, with D unclear. Looked up from germline, CDR1 is SGDLS and CDR2 is YYNGEE. Trimming stripped 4 bases from V and 5 bases from J, with 12 bases between. The CDR3 totals 13 residues.

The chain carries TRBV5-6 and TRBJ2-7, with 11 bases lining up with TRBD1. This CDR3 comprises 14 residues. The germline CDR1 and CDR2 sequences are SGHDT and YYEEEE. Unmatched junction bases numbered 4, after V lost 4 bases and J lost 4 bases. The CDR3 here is CASSIGQGAYEQYF. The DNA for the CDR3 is TGTGCCAGCAGCATCGGACAGGGGGCGTACGAGCAGTACTTC.

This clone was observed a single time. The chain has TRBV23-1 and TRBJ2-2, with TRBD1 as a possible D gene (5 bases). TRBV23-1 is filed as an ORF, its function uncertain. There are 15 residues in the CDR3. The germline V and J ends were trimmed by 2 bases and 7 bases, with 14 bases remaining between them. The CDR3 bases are TGCGCCAGCAGTCAACCAGGACATTCCAGCGGGGAGCTGTTTTTT. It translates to CASSQPGHSSGELFF.

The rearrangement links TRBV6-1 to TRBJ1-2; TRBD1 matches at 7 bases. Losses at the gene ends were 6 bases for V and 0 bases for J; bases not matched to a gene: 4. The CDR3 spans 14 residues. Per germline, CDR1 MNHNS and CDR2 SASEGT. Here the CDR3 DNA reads TGTGCCAGCAGCCGACAGGGAGCTAACTATGGCTACACCTTC. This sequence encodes CASSRQGANYGYTF.

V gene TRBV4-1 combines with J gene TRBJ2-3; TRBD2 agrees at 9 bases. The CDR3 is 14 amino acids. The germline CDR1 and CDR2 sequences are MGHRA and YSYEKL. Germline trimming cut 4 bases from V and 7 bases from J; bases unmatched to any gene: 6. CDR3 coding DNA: TGCGCCAGCAGCCGGGCGGGGGGGCTGAATACGCAGTATTTT. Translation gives CASSRAGGLNTQYF.

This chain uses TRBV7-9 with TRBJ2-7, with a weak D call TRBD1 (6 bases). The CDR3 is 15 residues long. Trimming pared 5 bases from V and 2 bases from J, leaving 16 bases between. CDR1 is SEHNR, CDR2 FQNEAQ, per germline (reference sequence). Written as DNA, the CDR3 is TGTGCCAGCAGCCCCCGGGACAAGAACGCCTACGAGCAGTACTTC. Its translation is CASSPRDKNAYEQYF.

DNA of the CDR3: TGTGCCAGCAGCTTTTTGGCCAAAGCTTTCTTT. Translating it yields CASSFLAKAFF. The chain links TRBV7-8 to TRBJ1-1; no clear D gene. The V end lost 3 bases, the J end lost 9 bases, and 8 bases lay between the germline ends. This CDR3 contains 11 residues. The germline gives CDR1 SGHVS, CDR2 FQNEAQ.

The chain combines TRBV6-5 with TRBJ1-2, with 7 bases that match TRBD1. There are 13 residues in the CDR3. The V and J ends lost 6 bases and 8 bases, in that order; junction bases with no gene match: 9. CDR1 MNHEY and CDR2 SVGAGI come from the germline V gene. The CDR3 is CASSLDRAEGYTF. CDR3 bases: TGTGCCAGCAGCCTCGACAGGGCAGAGGGCTACACCTTC.

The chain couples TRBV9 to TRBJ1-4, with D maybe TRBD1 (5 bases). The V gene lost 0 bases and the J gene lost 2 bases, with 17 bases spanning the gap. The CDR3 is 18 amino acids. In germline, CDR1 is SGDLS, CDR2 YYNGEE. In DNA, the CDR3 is TGTGCCAGCAGCGTAGGGGCAGGGAATTCAAGGACTAATGAAAAACTGTTTTTT. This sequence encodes CASSVGAGNSRTNEKLFF.

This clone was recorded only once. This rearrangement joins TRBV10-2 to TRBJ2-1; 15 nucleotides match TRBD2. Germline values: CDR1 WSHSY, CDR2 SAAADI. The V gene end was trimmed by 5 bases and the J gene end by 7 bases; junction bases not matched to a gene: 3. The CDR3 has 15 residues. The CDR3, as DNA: TGCGCCAGCAGTTTCGGACTAGCGGGGGGGAATGAGCAGTTCTTC. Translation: CASSFGLAGGNEQFF.